These 19 T cell receptor beta chains were all obtained from the same sample, sequenced in a study of OX40 agonist ivuxolimab in advanced cancers. The assay was immunoSEQ multiplex PCR, and TCRdb's table has in-frame clones only and misses some. The repertoire holds about 35,000 clones, around 92% seen once, with roughly a third in the top ten. The material was CD4+ or CD8+ T cells sorted from blood, obtained in a trial of the OX40 agonist ivuxolimab. Receptor source: an adult with an advanced solid tumor such as melanoma, head and neck, liver or kidney cancer.

The CDR3 region is CASSVGAGTYEQYF. In nucleotides, the CDR3 is TGTGCCAGCAGCGTAGGAGCGGGAACCTACGAGCAGTACTTC. This chain joins TRBV9 and TRBJ2-7; 7 bases fit TRBD2. This CDR3 region has 14 residues. With V trimmed by 0 bases and J by 2 bases, 2 bases remained unmatched. The germline CDR1 and CDR2 sequences are SGDLS and YYNGEE.

CDR3: CASSGNEQFF. In DNA, the CDR3 is TGTGCCAGCAGCGGTAATGAGCAGTTCTTC. This chain links TRBV9 with TRBJ2-1; D uncertain. Germline CDR1 is SGDLS and CDR2 is YYNGEE. The CDR3 runs 10 residues. Trimming shortened V by 3 bases and J by 7 bases, and 2 bases separated the two germline ends. The variable domain in full, completed from reference TRBV9 and TRBJ2-1, reads DSGVTQTPKHLITATGQRVTLRCSPRSGDLSVYWYQQSLDQGLQFLIQYYNGEERAKGNILERFSAQQFPDLHSELNLSSLELGDSALYFCASSGNEQFFGPGTRLTVL.

This clone was counted once. The V and J genes are TRBV28 and TRBJ1-5, with D possibly being TRBD1 (6 bases). The CDR3 sequence is 15 residues long. With 3 bases removed from V and 5 bases from J, the gap between germline ends came to 14 bases. Germline CDR1 and CDR2: MDHEN and SYDVKM. CDR3 DNA sequence: TGTGCCAGCAGTTTCCCCGACAGGAACTATCAGCCCCAGCATTTT. Amino acids: CASSFPDRNYQPQHF.

Regarding this clone: This sample includes further DNA sequences coding for the same CDR3. The chain carries TRBV29-1 and TRBJ1-3, with D possibly TRBD1 on 5 matching bases. The CDR3 length is 15 residues. Trimming shortened V by 7 bases and J by 4 bases, and 20 bases separated the two germline ends. Per the germline V gene, CDR1 is SQVTM and CDR2 is ANQGSEA. The CDR3 reads CSAYLGTFAGNTIYF. For the CDR3, the DNA is TGCAGCGCGTACCTCGGGACCTTCGCCGGAAACACCATATATTTT.

The chain joins TRBV6-6 to TRBJ2-2, with D possibly TRBD1 on 6 matching bases. This CDR3 region has 16 residues. The germline V gene has CDR1 MNHNY and CDR2 SVGAGI (reference sequence). V dropped 1 base and J dropped 4 bases, with 13 bases sitting between them. The CDR3 DNA is TGTGCCAGCAGTTACTACTGGCAGGGGCTCACCGGGGAGCTGTTTTTT. Its translation: CASSYYWQGLTGELFF.

The rearrangement joins TRBV5-4 to TRBJ2-7, with 8 bases aligning to TRBD1. The V gene's germline CDR1 is SGHNT and CDR2 YYREEE (reference sequence). The J segment lost 1 base and the V segment lost 5 bases, leaving 5 bases of the junction unmatched. This CDR3 has 14 amino acids. CDR3 sequence: CASRLDRGSYEQYF. CDR3 in DNA: TGTGCCAGCAGGCTAGACAGGGGATCCTACGAGCAGTACTTC.

The genes are TRBV28 and TRBJ1-1; the D gene is possibly TRBD1 (5 bases). Looked up from germline, CDR1 is MDHEN and CDR2 is SYDVKM. The CDR3 totals 15 residues. Trimming pared 3 bases from V and 0 bases from J, leaving 11 bases between. The CDR3 loop is CASSFLDSMNTEAFF. The CDR3 DNA is TGTGCCAGCAGTTTTCTAGACAGTATGAACACTGAAGCTTTCTTT. The full variable domain, rest sourced from reference TRBV28 and TRBJ1-1, is DVKVTQSSRYLVKRTGEKVFLECVQDMDHENMFWYRQDPGLGLRLIYFSYDVKMKEKGDIPEGYSVSREKKERFSLILESASTNQTSMYLCASSFLDSMNTEAFFGQGTRLTVV.

The V and J genes are TRBV6-6 and TRBJ2-7, with D possibly TRBD2 on 5 matching bases. The CDR3 length is 14 residues. Trimming pared 2 bases from V and 5 bases from J, leaving 13 bases between. In germline, CDR1 is MNHNY, CDR2 SVGAGI (reference sequence). CDR3: CASSYRVRGNEQYF. The CDR3 region has the DNA TGTGCCAGCAGTTACCGGGTCCGAGGGAACGAGCAGTACTTC.

CDR3 nucleotide sequence: TGCGCCAGCAGCCAAGTATATCTCCAAAGGGGCACTGAAGCTTTCTTT. Translated, it gives CASSQVYLQRGTEAFF. V usage is TRBV4-3 and J usage is TRBJ1-1, with D maybe TRBD1 (5 bases). The V gene lost 1 base and the J gene lost 4 bases, with 16 bases spanning the gap. The germline gives CDR1 LGHNA, CDR2 YSLEER. This CDR3 is 16 amino acids long.

This clone was seen only once. The J gene is TRBJ2-7, the V gene TRBV6-1; perhaps TRBD1 as D (6 bases). V was clipped by 6 bases and J by 4 bases, with 13 bases between them. From germline, CDR1 is MNHNS and CDR2 SASEGT. This CDR3 comprises 13 residues. The CDR3 DNA reads TGTGCCAGCAGCCTAAGTACAGGGTACGAGCAGTACTTC. Translated: CASSLSTGYEQYF.

This chain links TRBV15 with TRBJ2-7; unclear D gene. There are 13 residues in the CDR3. The germline V gene has CDR1 LNHNV and CDR2 YYDKDF (reference sequence). V was clipped by 6 bases and J by 6 bases, with 15 bases between them. CDR3: CATRSGPGTEQYF. As DNA, the CDR3 is TGTGCCACCAGATCGGGTCCGGGCACCGAGCAGTACTTC.

In its sample, this clone was seen once. V is TRBV7-6 and J is TRBJ2-1; D uncertain. The CDR3 sequence is 12 residues long. V was trimmed by 2 bases and J by 7 bases, leaving 6 bases between them. Looked up from germline, CDR1 is SGHVS and CDR2 is FNYEAQ. The CDR3 DNA follows: TGTGCCAGCAGCTTACAGGTGAATGAGCAGTTCTTC. It translates to CASSLQVNEQFF.

The chain links TRBV7-9 to TRBJ2-7, with TRBD1 identical over 7 bases. V shed 4 bases and J 2 bases; nucleotides not matched to a gene: 5. CDR1 is SEHNR and CDR2 is FQNEAQ in the germline V gene (reference sequence). The CDR3 loop spans 14 amino acids. CDR3 residues: CASSSGTDTYEQYF. CDR3 DNA: TGTGCCAGCAGCTCCGGGACAGACACCTACGAGCAGTACTTC.

The chain employs TRBV4-2 and TRBJ1-2; D is possibly TRBD1 (5 bases). Germline V gene sequence: CDR1 LGHNA, CDR2 YNFKEQ. V was trimmed by 4 bases and J by 8 bases, leaving 23 bases between them. This CDR3 spans 16 amino acids. The CDR3 region is CASSPRPGRGSEGYTF. CDR3 DNA sequence: TGTGCCAGCAGCCCACGCCCGGGACGGGGGAGTGAAGGCTACACCTTC.

This chain uses TRBV27 with TRBJ2-2; D uncertain. CDR1 is MNHEY and CDR2 is SMNVEV in the germline V gene (reference sequence). This CDR3 is built from 12 residues. V lost 3 bases to trimming and J lost 6 bases, with 5 bases between them. CDR3 DNA: TGTGCCAGCAGTTTCGCGGCCGGGGAGCTGTTTTTT. It is translated as CASSFAAGELFF.

The chain combines TRBV4-3 with TRBJ2-7, with 8 bases matching TRBD2. The CDR3 has 17 residues. V lost 5 bases, J lost 0 bases, and 12 bases stayed unmatched. Germline lookup yields CDR1 LGHNA and CDR2 YSLEER. The CDR3 DNA reads as TGCGCCAGCAGCGTTTCCTGGGCGGGAGGCCTCTCCTACGAGCAGTACTTC. Translation gives CASSVSWAGGLSYEQYF.

The chain recombines TRBV4-3 with TRBJ2-7; no firm D call. Germline CDR1 LGHNA, CDR2 YSLEER. There are 14 residues in the CDR3. Trimming took off 4 bases at V and 2 bases at J, with 12 bases between the two ends. The CDR3 DNA sequence: TGCGCCAGCAGCCTAAACCTAGGAACCTACGAGCAGTACTTC. Protein sequence: CASSLNLGTYEQYF.

The V gene is TRBV13, the J gene TRBJ2-6, with D unclear. The CDR3 spans 15 residues. Germline CDR1 PRHDT, CDR2 FYEKMQ (reference sequence). V lost 5 bases and J lost 0, with 8 bases in between. The CDR3 DNA is TGTGCCAGCAGCCGCCAAGGCTCTGGGGCCAACGTCCTGACTTTC. Amino acids: CASSRQGSGANVLTF.

The chain combines TRBV6-6 with TRBJ2-2; 8 bases fit TRBD2. There are 15 residues in the CDR3. V trimming: 6 bases; J trimming: 7 bases; junction bases outside the gene matches: 10. Per germline, CDR1 MNHNY and CDR2 SVGAGI (reference sequence). CDR3 nucleotide sequence: TGTGCCAGCAGGGGCAGCGGGGGAGGTGTCGGGGAGCTGTTTTTT. Amino acids: CASRGSGGGVGELFF.